This T cell receptor beta chain was retrieved from a study of T cells expressing NK-cell markers. Overall study context: Obtained from sorted CD3+CD56+NKG2C+, CD3+CD56+NKG2C- and CD3+CD56-NKG2C+ T cells were the TCR beta repertoires. General study findings and limits: Clones of NKG2C+ T cells that had expanded were of unclear HCMV specificity.

Germline CDR1 MNHEY, CDR2 SVGEGT. The CDR3 has 13 residues. On this clonotype: The antigen is unknown.

The cDNA for TCR beta came from 5'RACE template switching with UMIs. TCRdb reprocessed the 5' RACE reads, keeping one entry per CDR3 protein, no DNA. Its table records about 380,000 distinct CDR3 sequences. The chain uses TRBV6-2 or TRBV6-3 and TRBJ1-4; there is no DNA to check the TCRdb D call of TRBD1. This receptor was identified in a man aged 18-70 years in good health. Sequencing used blood T cells: a sorted CD56 or NKG2C T cell subset, CD4+ or CD8+ T cells, or bulk PBMC T cells (not recorded which). CDR3 residues: CASSYRDITRLFF.